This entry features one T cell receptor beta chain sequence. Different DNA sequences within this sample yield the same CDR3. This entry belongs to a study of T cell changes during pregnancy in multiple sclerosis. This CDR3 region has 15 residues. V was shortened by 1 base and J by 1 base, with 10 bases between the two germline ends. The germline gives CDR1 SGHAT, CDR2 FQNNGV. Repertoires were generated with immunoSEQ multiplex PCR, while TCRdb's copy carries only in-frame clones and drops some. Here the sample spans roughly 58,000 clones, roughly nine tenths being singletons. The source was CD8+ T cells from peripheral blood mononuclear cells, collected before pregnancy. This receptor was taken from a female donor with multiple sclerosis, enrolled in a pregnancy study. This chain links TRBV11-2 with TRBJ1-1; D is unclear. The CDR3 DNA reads TGTGCCAGCAGCTTAGGGGCAGGCCCGAACACTGAAGCTTTCTTT. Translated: CASSLGAGPNTEAFF.